This TCR beta chain was found in a study of shared clonotypes between healthy human individuals. Regarding the study as a whole: Sampling covered nothing but blood. Tissue TCR repertoires likely differ from those found in blood.

Using immunoSEQ multiplex PCR, the repertoire was profiled, and TCRdb retains in-frame clones only, with some absent. The table records about 680,000 clones, more than 70% of them present only once. V lost 6 bases and J 5 bases, leaving 16 bases between the germline ends. CDR3 length: 14 amino acids. Germline V CDR1 and CDR2: SNHLY, FYNNEI. About this clone itself: Its specificity is unknown.

The J gene is TRBJ2-5, the V gene TRBV2; a possible D gene is TRBD1 (5 bases). This clonotype was sampled from a woman aged 25 to 39 in good health. Sequencing used memory CD4+ T cells sorted from blood. The subset is: CD45RA-negative fraction. The CDR3 loop reads CASSAQGSEETQYF. The CDR3 DNA reads TGTGCCAGCAGCGCCCAGGGTTCTGAGGAGACCCAGTACTTC.